These T cell receptor beta chains were read from a single sample in a study of blood T cell repertoires in COVID-19. Repertoires were generated with immunoSEQ multiplex PCR, while TCRdb's copy carries only in-frame clones and drops some. The table shows approximately 170,000 clones, with around 82% occurring only once. The source material was peripheral blood. Receptors were obtained from a woman of 80 years or more with active or convalescent COVID-19. Both conserved end residues are part of each CDR3. D genes are given only for firm matches. Some rows mark clone size as missing; the rest say once, few, many or name a class of expanded clone.

CDR3 DNA	CDR3 protein	CDR3 length	D gene	V gene	J gene	clone size
TGTGCCAGCAGTTACGGCGGAGTCCAAGAGACCCAGTACTTC	CASSYGGVQETQYF	14	NA	TRBV6-2/TRBV6-3	TRBJ2-5	NA
TGTGCCAGTAGTATAAGACAGGGGGACGGAAGCAATCAGCCCCAGCATTTT	CASSIRQGDGSNQPQHF	17	TRBD1	TRBV19	TRBJ1-5	NA
TGTGCCACCAGCAGAAATTTGGGCAGTAGGTCCCAGCATTTT	CATSRNLGSRSQHF	14	NA	TRBV15	TRBJ1-5	NA
TGCAGTGCTAGTAGAACTAGCGGGAGAGACAATGAGCAGTTCTTC	CSASRTSGRDNEQFF	15	TRBD2	TRBV20-1	TRBJ2-1	NA
TGTGCCAGCAGTTACCCAGGGGTTGCAGATACGCAGTATTTT	CASSYPGVADTQYF	14	NA	TRBV6-6	TRBJ2-3	once
TGTGCCAGCAGCGTAGTCGCCACCAGGGGAAACACCGGGGAGCTGTTTTTT	CASSVVATRGNTGELFF	17	NA	TRBV9	TRBJ2-2	NA
TGTGCCAGCAGCCCCCCCGGGGGTGGGTTAAGGACTGAAGCTTTCTTT	CASSPPGGGLRTEAFF	16	NA	TRBV14	TRBJ1-1	NA
TGTGCCAGTAGTATCCGCGGGGGATCCTATGGCTACACCTTC	CASSIRGGSYGYTF	14	NA	TRBV19	TRBJ1-2	few
TGTGCCAGCAGCTTGGGTGTGGGGCCCATATTGGGTGAAGCTTTCTTT	CASSLGVGPILGEAFF	16	NA	TRBV7-9	TRBJ1-1	NA
TGTGCCAGCAGTGAACGGAGCAGTCAGTTAACAGATACGCAGTATTTT	CASSERSSQLTDTQYF	16	NA	TRBV2	TRBJ2-3	NA
TGTGCCAGCAGCTTAGTAGGCCGGACAGGGGATCAGCCCCAGCATTTT	CASSLVGRTGDQPQHF	16	TRBD1	TRBV7-9	TRBJ1-5	NA
TGCGCCAGCAGCTTGGAGGCGGGGCCCGTCCCCTACGAGCAGTACTTC	CASSLEAGPVPYEQYF	16	NA	TRBV5-1	TRBJ2-7	NA
TGTGCCAGTATGGACACGTGGGGCAATCAGCCCCAGCATTTT	CASMDTWGNQPQHF	14	NA	TRBV19	TRBJ1-5	NA
TGTGCCACCGATACCGGGACTAGCGCATACAATGAGCAGTTCTTC	CATDTGTSAYNEQFF	15	TRBD2	TRBV10-3	TRBJ2-1	few
TGTGCCAGCAGGCCCTATCAGGGGGTAGGGACCCAGTACTTC	CASRPYQGVGTQYF	14	TRBD1	TRBV28	TRBJ2-5	NA
TGCGCCAGCCAAAACGAAGGAGTACCCTACGAGCAGTACTTC	CASQNEGVPYEQYF	14	NA	TRBV10-1	TRBJ2-7	NA
TGCGCCAGCACCGCAACGATCAAGGTCGGGACTGAAGCTTTCTTT	CASTATIKVGTEAFF	15	NA	TRBV4-1	TRBJ1-1	NA
TGCGCCAATTCGGACTTTTCCAACACCGGGGAGCTGTTTTTT	CANSDFSNTGELFF	14	NA	TRBV5-1	TRBJ2-2	NA
TGTGCCAGCAGCTTAGGAGGGACCTATGGCTACACCTTC	CASSLGGTYGYTF	13	NA	TRBV7-3	TRBJ1-2	NA
TGCGCCAGCACCCAGAATACAGCACAAGAGACCCAGTACTTC	CASTQNTAQETQYF	14	NA	TRBV5-1	TRBJ2-5	NA
TGTGCCAGCAGCTATAACAGAAATGTCGGGGGGCGAAGCTATGGCTACACCTTC	CASSYNRNVGGRSYGYTF	18	NA	TRBV5-5	TRBJ1-2	NA
TGTGCCAGCTCATGGGGAACCCCGGGGGAGCAGTACTTC	CASSWGTPGEQYF	13	NA	TRBV5-4	TRBJ2-7	NA
TGTGCCAGTAGTAGAAGAACTGGACAGGACTACTATGGCTACACCTTC	CASSRRTGQDYYGYTF	16	TRBD1	TRBV19	TRBJ1-2	NA
TGTGCCACCAGCAGAGGGGGGACTAGCGGGACCGAGCAGTACTTC	CATSRGGTSGTEQYF	15	TRBD2	TRBV15	TRBJ2-7	NA
TGTGCCAGCAGCGGAGATCTTACAGGGGAAGTCTATGGCTACACCTTC	CASSGDLTGEVYGYTF	16	TRBD1	TRBV9	TRBJ1-2	NA
TGTGCCAGCAGCTTAGATCTCCGGACTAGCGGGAGAAGAGGGGAGCAGTACTTC	CASSLDLRTSGRRGEQYF	18	TRBD2	TRBV11-2	TRBJ2-7	once
TGTGCCAGCAGCTTAGCAGGACAGTTTGGAGAGACCCAGTACTTC	CASSLAGQFGETQYF	15	NA	TRBV7-9	TRBJ2-5	NA
TGTGCCAGCTCACCCGGCGGGAGAACCACTGGGGAGCTGTTTTTT	CASSPGGRTTGELFF	15	TRBD2	TRBV18	TRBJ2-2	few
TGCGCCAGCAGGATAACCGGGACTACCACCTCGTACGAGCAGTACTTC	CASRITGTTTSYEQYF	16	TRBD2	TRBV5-1	TRBJ2-7	NA
TGTGCCAGCAGTCCTTCGACAGGGACGGACTATGGCTACACCTTC	CASSPSTGTDYGYTF	15	TRBD1	TRBV2	TRBJ1-2	NA
TGTGCCACCCACTTCCGGGACAGTTCCTATGGCTACACCTTC	CATHFRDSSYGYTF	14	TRBD1	TRBV5-4	TRBJ1-2	NA
TGTGCCAGCAGCCAATTCAGTGGGGCGGAGACCCAGTACTTC	CASSQFSGAETQYF	14	NA	TRBV14	TRBJ2-5	NA
TGTGCCAGCAGCCACCAGGGAACGGGCGAGCAGTACTTC	CASSHQGTGEQYF	13	NA	TRBV6-5	TRBJ2-7	NA
TGCGCCAGCGGTCCAGCGGCGAACACCGGGGAGCTGTTTTTT	CASGPAANTGELFF	14	NA	TRBV5-1	TRBJ2-2	NA
TGTGCCACCAGCAGAGGTGCGGCAGAGACCCAGTACTTC	CATSRGAAETQYF	13	NA	TRBV15	TRBJ2-5	NA
TGTGCCAGCAGTTTAATGCTAGCCAAATCCTACGAGCAGTACTTC	CASSLMLAKSYEQYF	15	NA	TRBV27	TRBJ2-7	NA
TGTGCCAGCAGTTTACGGAGTTTGACCTACAATGAGCAGTTCTTC	CASSLRSLTYNEQFF	15	NA	TRBV27	TRBJ2-1	once
TGTGCCAGCTCACCGTCGCAGGGGGCCTACGAGCAGTACTTC	CASSPSQGAYEQYF	14	TRBD1	TRBV18	TRBJ2-7	NA
TGTGCCAGCAGTGAAGGCGTCAGGGGGCTCGAGCAGTACTTC	CASSEGVRGLEQYF	14	TRBD1	TRBV2	TRBJ2-7	NA
TGTGCCAGCAGCCAAGATGGGACAGGGTTCCCTGGCTACACCTTC	CASSQDGTGFPGYTF	15	TRBD1	TRBV4-2	TRBJ1-2	NA